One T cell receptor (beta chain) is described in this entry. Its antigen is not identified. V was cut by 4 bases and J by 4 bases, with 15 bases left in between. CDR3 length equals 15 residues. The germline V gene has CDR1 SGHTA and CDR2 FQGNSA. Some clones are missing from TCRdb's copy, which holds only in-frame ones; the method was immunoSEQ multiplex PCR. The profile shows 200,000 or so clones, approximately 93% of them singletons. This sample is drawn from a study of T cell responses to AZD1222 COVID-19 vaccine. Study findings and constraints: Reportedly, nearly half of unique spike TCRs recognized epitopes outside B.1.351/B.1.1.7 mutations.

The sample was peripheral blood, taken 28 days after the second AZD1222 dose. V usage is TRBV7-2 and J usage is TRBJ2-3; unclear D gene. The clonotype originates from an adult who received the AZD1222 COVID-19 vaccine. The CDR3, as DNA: TGTGCCAGCAGCTCTATCTTGGACGCAGCAGATACGCAGTATTTT. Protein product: CASSSILDAADTQYF.